This is a list of T cell receptor beta chains from one sample in a study of technical replicates of blood from a handful of donors. Clones were sequenced by immunoSEQ multiplex PCR, and TCRdb holds only the in-frame ones, with some missing. Among just over 95,000 clones listed, approximately 95% were seen once. Sequencing was carried out using T cells isolated from PBMCs. Receptors originate from a human donor in good health. The CDR3 runs from the conserved cysteine through the conserved F or W. The D gene is left open where the match is weak. The listing skips clone size in some rows; elsewhere it reads once, few, many or a size class.

d_call: TRBD1; j_call: TRBJ1-5; v_call: TRBV5-1; clone_size: NA; cdr3_aa: CASSSRDRVIGNQPQHF; cdr3_nt: TGCGCCAGCAGCTCCCGGGACAGGGTAATTGGCAATCAGCCCCAGCATTTT
d_call: NA; j_call: TRBJ1-1; v_call: TRBV11-3; clone_size: NA; cdr3_aa: CASRPRGTLNTEAFF; cdr3_nt: TGTGCCAGCAGGCCCAGAGGGACACTAAACACTGAAGCTTTCTTT
d_call: NA; j_call: TRBJ1-2; v_call: TRBV28; clone_size: once; cdr3_aa: CASSLTGVYGYTF; cdr3_nt: TGTGCCAGCAGTTTAACGGGAGTCTATGGCTACACCTTC
d_call: NA; j_call: TRBJ1-2; v_call: TRBV30; clone_size: NA; cdr3_aa: CAWSTPPSGIYGYTF; cdr3_nt: TGTGCCTGGAGTACCCCTCCCTCGGGGATATATGGCTACACCTTC
d_call: NA; j_call: TRBJ1-6; v_call: TRBV7-9; clone_size: NA; cdr3_aa: CASSLALLQGRLNNSPLHF; cdr3_nt: TGTGCCAGCAGCTTAGCCCTGCTCCAGGGTAGGCTTAATAATTCACCCCTCCACTTT
d_call: NA; j_call: TRBJ1-1; v_call: TRBV5-1; clone_size: NA; cdr3_aa: CASSFRQINTEAFF; cdr3_nt: TGCGCCAGCAGCTTCAGACAGATTAACACTGAAGCTTTCTTT
d_call: NA; j_call: TRBJ2-7; v_call: TRBV18; clone_size: NA; cdr3_aa: CASSPLGGAEGSYEQYF; cdr3_nt: TGTGCCAGCTCACCTTTAGGGGGGGCTGAGGGGTCCTACGAGCAGTACTTC
d_call: TRBD1; j_call: TRBJ2-6; v_call: TRBV7-9; clone_size: NA; cdr3_aa: CASSGATPGGAGANVLTF; cdr3_nt: TGTGCCAGCAGCGGAGCTACTCCAGGGGGCGCCGGGGCCAACGTCCTGACTTTC
d_call: NA; j_call: TRBJ2-1; v_call: TRBV12-1; clone_size: NA; cdr3_aa: CASSVRDTYNEQFF; cdr3_nt: TGTGCCAGCAGCGTCCGGGACACCTACAATGAGCAGTTCTTC
d_call: TRBD2; j_call: TRBJ2-3; v_call: TRBV30; clone_size: NA; cdr3_aa: CAWSVRGDRRGDTQYF; cdr3_nt: TGTGCCTGGAGTGTACGGGGGGACCGCCGGGGAGATACGCAGTATTTT
d_call: NA; j_call: TRBJ2-5; v_call: TRBV27; clone_size: NA; cdr3_aa: CASRLSSIGAQYF; cdr3_nt: TGTGCCAGCAGGCTGTCCTCCATAGGGGCCCAGTACTTC
d_call: NA; j_call: TRBJ2-2; v_call: TRBV5-1; clone_size: NA; cdr3_aa: CASSPRPGTRDTGELFF; cdr3_nt: TGCGCCAGCAGCCCTCGGCCCGGGACAAGGGACACCGGGGAGCTGTTTTTT
d_call: NA; j_call: TRBJ2-7; v_call: TRBV9; clone_size: NA; cdr3_aa: CASSVAGSGPYEQYF; cdr3_nt: TGTGCCAGCAGCGTAGCCGGGAGTGGTCCCTACGAGCAGTACTTC
d_call: NA; j_call: TRBJ2-2; v_call: TRBV29-1; clone_size: NA; cdr3_aa: CSVGSGINTGELFF; cdr3_nt: TGCAGCGTTGGTTCCGGGATAAACACCGGGGAGCTGTTTTTT
d_call: TRBD1; j_call: TRBJ2-2; v_call: TRBV7-9; clone_size: NA; cdr3_aa: CASSGRPGQGSVTGELFF; cdr3_nt: TGTGCCAGCAGCGGACGGCCGGGACAGGGGTCGGTCACCGGGGAGCTGTTTTTT
d_call: NA; j_call: TRBJ1-1; v_call: TRBV30; clone_size: NA; cdr3_aa: CTGRRAEAFF; cdr3_nt: TGTACCGGGAGGAGAGCTGAAGCTTTCTTT
d_call: NA; j_call: TRBJ2-1; v_call: TRBV2; clone_size: NA; cdr3_aa: CASSSDRPQFF; cdr3_nt: TGTGCCAGCAGCTCTGACAGACCGCAGTTCTTC
d_call: TRBD1; j_call: TRBJ1-1; v_call: TRBV28; clone_size: NA; cdr3_aa: CAILNRGAAFF; cdr3_nt: TGTGCCATACTGAACAGGGGGGCGGCTTTCTTT
d_call: NA; j_call: TRBJ2-4; v_call: TRBV21-1; clone_size: NA; cdr3_aa: CASSKELRVKDIQYF; cdr3_nt: TGTGCCAGCAGCAAAGAGCTCAGGGTTAAGGACATTCAGTACTTC
d_call: TRBD1; j_call: TRBJ2-7; v_call: TRBV6-5; clone_size: NA; cdr3_aa: CASSLLGTGGYEQYF; cdr3_nt: TGTGCCAGCAGTTTACTCGGGACAGGGGGCTACGAGCAGTACTTC
d_call: TRBD1; j_call: TRBJ2-7; v_call: TRBV30; clone_size: NA; cdr3_aa: CAWEAGTGAYEQYF; cdr3_nt: TGTGCCTGGGAGGCCGGGACAGGGGCTTACGAGCAGTACTTC
d_call: TRBD1; j_call: TRBJ1-6; v_call: TRBV28; clone_size: NA; cdr3_aa: CASRNRGGSPLHF; cdr3_nt: TGTGCCAGCAGAAACAGGGGAGGCTCACCCCTCCACTTT
d_call: NA; j_call: TRBJ2-3; v_call: TRBV4-1; clone_size: few; cdr3_aa: CASSQEGGGTDTQYF; cdr3_nt: TGCGCCAGCAGCCAAGAGGGGGGTGGCACAGATACGCAGTATTTT
d_call: NA; j_call: TRBJ1-5; v_call: TRBV5-6; clone_size: NA; cdr3_aa: CASSRGGQPQHF; cdr3_nt: TGTGCCAGCAGCCGGGGTGGTCAGCCCCAGCATTTT
d_call: NA; j_call: TRBJ2-6; v_call: TRBV30; clone_size: NA; cdr3_aa: CAFQPGAGANVLTF; cdr3_nt: TGTGCCTTTCAACCGGGGGCTGGGGCCAACGTCCTGACTTTC
d_call: NA; j_call: TRBJ2-5; v_call: TRBV5-1; clone_size: NA; cdr3_aa: CASKWGRQETQYF; cdr3_nt: TGCGCCAGCAAATGGGGGCGCCAAGAGACCCAGTACTTC
d_call: TRBD2; j_call: TRBJ2-7; v_call: TRBV27; clone_size: NA; cdr3_aa: CASSLSGLAGTNSYEQYF; cdr3_nt: TGTGCCAGCAGTTTATCGGGACTAGCGGGGACTAACTCCTACGAGCAGTACTTC
d_call: TRBD2; j_call: TRBJ2-7; v_call: TRBV7-9; clone_size: NA; cdr3_aa: CASSLVQGLVPTEQYF; cdr3_nt: TGTGCCAGCAGCTTAGTTCAGGGACTAGTACCTACCGAGCAGTACTTC
d_call: TRBD2; j_call: TRBJ2-1; v_call: TRBV6-6; clone_size: NA; cdr3_aa: CASSKRRETDNEQFF; cdr3_nt: TGTGCCAGCTCAAAAAGGCGGGAGACCGACAATGAGCAGTTCTTC
d_call: TRBD1; j_call: TRBJ2-7; v_call: TRBV28; clone_size: NA; cdr3_aa: CASSSMTGTPGSYEQYF; cdr3_nt: TGTGCCAGCAGTTCGATGACAGGGACCCCCGGCTCCTACGAGCAGTACTTC
d_call: NA; j_call: TRBJ2-7; v_call: TRBV28; clone_size: NA; cdr3_aa: CASSPTQYTYEQYF; cdr3_nt: TGTGCCAGCAGCCCCACGCAGTACACCTACGAGCAGTACTTC
d_call: TRBD1; j_call: TRBJ1-2; v_call: TRBV5-4; clone_size: NA; cdr3_aa: CACQNPGTGNYGYTF; cdr3_nt: TGTGCCTGTCAAAATCCAGGGACAGGGAACTATGGCTACACCTTC
d_call: NA; j_call: TRBJ2-3; v_call: TRBV2; clone_size: NA; cdr3_aa: CAVRQETSTDTQYF; cdr3_nt: TGTGCCGTCAGGCAAGAAACTAGCACAGATACGCAGTATTTT
d_call: TRBD1; j_call: TRBJ1-2; v_call: TRBV25-1; clone_size: NA; cdr3_aa: CASSESLSGTGNGYTF; cdr3_nt: TGTGCCAGCAGTGAATCGCTTTCCGGGACAGGAAATGGCTACACCTTC
d_call: TRBD2; j_call: TRBJ2-7; v_call: TRBV12-5; clone_size: NA; cdr3_aa: CASGDIKAGDSYEQYF; cdr3_nt: TGTGCTAGTGGCGACATAAAAGCGGGGGACTCCTACGAGCAGTACTTC
d_call: NA; j_call: TRBJ1-2; v_call: TRBV5-1; clone_size: NA; cdr3_aa: CASSYKDTWDGYTF; cdr3_nt: TGCGCCAGCAGCTACAAGGACACCTGGGATGGCTACACCTTC
d_call: NA; j_call: TRBJ1-2; v_call: TRBV10-1; clone_size: NA; cdr3_aa: CASSGGRGGYTF; cdr3_nt: TGCGCCAGCAGTGGGGGTCGGGGTGGCTACACCTTC
d_call: NA; j_call: TRBJ2-5; v_call: TRBV5-1; clone_size: NA; cdr3_aa: CASSSGGNQETQYF; cdr3_nt: TGCGCCAGCAGTAGTGGCGGGAATCAAGAGACCCAGTACTTC
d_call: NA; j_call: TRBJ2-7; v_call: TRBV6-1; clone_size: NA; cdr3_aa: CASSALDTDAYEQYF; cdr3_nt: TGTGCCAGCAGTGCTTTGGACACCGACGCCTACGAGCAGTACTTC
d_call: NA; j_call: TRBJ2-7; v_call: TRBV6-1; clone_size: NA; cdr3_aa: CASRTGLAYEQYF; cdr3_nt: TGTGCCAGCAGGACAGGCTTGGCCTACGAGCAGTACTTC
d_call: NA; j_call: TRBJ2-6; v_call: TRBV27; clone_size: NA; cdr3_aa: CASSLFVADRIVSGANVLTF; cdr3_nt: TGTGCCAGCAGTTTATTTGTAGCAGACCGCATCGTCTCTGGGGCCAACGTCCTGACTTTC
d_call: TRBD1; j_call: TRBJ1-2; v_call: TRBV25-1; clone_size: NA; cdr3_aa: CASRPSGQGRYGYTF; cdr3_nt: TGTGCCAGCAGACCCTCGGGACAGGGGAGGTATGGCTACACCTTC
d_call: NA; j_call: TRBJ2-1; v_call: TRBV7-9; clone_size: NA; cdr3_aa: CASSFGASNEQFF; cdr3_nt: TGTGCCAGCAGCTTTGGGGCCAGCAATGAGCAGTTCTTC
d_call: TRBD1; j_call: TRBJ1-1; v_call: TRBV6-5; clone_size: NA; cdr3_aa: CASSWGQLDNTEAFF; cdr3_nt: TGTGCCAGCAGTTGGGGACAGTTAGATAACACTGAAGCTTTCTTT
d_call: TRBD2; j_call: TRBJ2-1; v_call: TRBV5-1; clone_size: NA; cdr3_aa: CASSQSTREGEQFF; cdr3_nt: TGCGCCAGCAGCCAAAGTACACGGGAGGGTGAGCAGTTCTTC
d_call: TRBD2; j_call: TRBJ2-7; v_call: TRBV28; clone_size: many; cdr3_aa: CASRIAGPYEQYF; cdr3_nt: TGTGCCAGCAGGATAGCGGGCCCCTACGAGCAGTACTTC